This paragraph covers one T cell receptor (beta chain) sequence. What it recognizes is unknown. Other DNA sequences in the sample encode the same CDR3. Germline CDR1 reads SGHRS; CDR2 reads YFSETQ. This CDR3 has 14 residues. V lost 0 bases to trimming and J lost 6 bases, with 7 bases between them. This record comes from a study of shared clonotypes between healthy human individuals. Study-level information: CD4 naive cells filled three plates per donor, CD4 memory three, CD8 naive two and CD8 memory one. General study points: Non-shared clonotypes had lower generation probabilities than those shared by all four donors.

Replicate PCRs from sorted subsets contained 200 ng DNA, which is around 29,000 T cell genomes. The method was immunoSEQ multiplex PCR; TCRdb's version includes in-frame clones alone and lacks a portion of them. The sample records more than 2 million clones, roughly 95% being singletons. A CD45RA+ naive subset and a CD45RA-negative memory subset were split from CD4+ cells. This clonotype originated in a man younger than 35 in good health. This sequence joins TRBV5-1 and TRBJ1-6; possibly TRBD1 for D (6 bases). The sequenced sample consisted of naive CD4+ T cells sorted from blood. The sample's subset: CD45RA+ positively selected. CDR3 nucleotide sequence: TGCGCCAGCAGCTTGGAAGGGGGTAATTCACCCCTCCACTTT. Translation gives CASSLEGGNSPLHF.